This TCR beta chain was recovered during a study of shared clonotypes between healthy human individuals. Study summary: Sampling drew on donors who were a couple of women and three men aged 18 to 49.

Sequencing used immunoSEQ multiplex PCR; TCRdb keeps in-frame clones, though not all of them. The sample lists some 2,000,000 clones, 90% to 96% occurring once. Overall study findings and caveats: Among a few donors, approximately 4.6% of naive CD4 clonotypes were found in common.

Germline CDR1 and CDR2: SEHNR and FQNEAQ (reference sequence). The CDR3 length is 17 residues. The junction had 7 bases not matched to a gene; V was cut back by 4 bases and J by 3 bases. In the case of this clone: Its matching antigen is unknown.

The sequence was obtained from a man between 18 and 35 years old in good health. The chain has TRBV7-9 and TRBJ2-2; 11 bases match TRBD2. The sequencing input was naive CD4+ T cells sorted from blood. Subset denoted: CD45RA+ positively selected. The CDR3 loop is CASSWKLAGGDTGELFF. For the CDR3, the DNA is TGTGCCAGCAGCTGGAAATTAGCGGGAGGGGACACCGGGGAGCTGTTTTTT.